A single sample gave rise to the 24 T cell receptor beta chains below, sequenced in a study of monozygotic twins with inflammatory bowel disease. After re-calling the 5' RACE reads, TCRdb lists one entry per CDR3 protein, DNA absent. The sample's table shows just over 300,000 distinct CDR3 sequences. Sequencing input: blood. These receptors were obtained from a human donor with ulcerative colitis or Crohn's disease, or a healthy co-twin of an affected twin (not recorded which).

J is TRBJ2-5 and V is TRBV28; no DNA is available, so the TRBD2 call from TCRdb remains unchecked. Germline lookup yields CDR1 MDHEN and CDR2 SYDVKM. The CDR3 totals 16 residues. CDR3 amino acids: CASRQSGGAMKETQYF.

This chain uses TRBV6-6 with TRBJ2-2; the D gene TCRdb calls, TRBD1, cannot be checked with no DNA. Germline V lookup: CDR1 MNHNY, CDR2 SVGAGI (reference sequence). The CDR3 loop spans 14 amino acids. CDR3 amino acids: CATGGGLGTGELFF.

This chain links TRBV19 with TRBJ1-6. The CDR3 is 14 residues long. CDR1 and CDR2 (germline): LNHDA, SQIVND (reference sequence). CDR3 amino acids: CASSIKDGNSPLHF.

The chain combines TRBV2 with TRBJ2-5; the TRBD1 assignment by TCRdb is unverifiable without DNA. The V gene's germline CDR1 is SNHLY and CDR2 FYNNEI. This CDR3 is 12 amino acids long. The CDR3 loop is CASKEGLETQYF. Variable domain in full (rest from reference TRBV2 and TRBJ2-5): EPEVTQTPSHQVTQMGQEVILRCVPISNHLYFYWYRQILGQKVEFLVSFYNNEISEKSEIFDDQFSVERPDGSNFTLKIRSTKLEDSAMYFCASKEGLETQYFGPGTRLLVL.

This chain joins TRBV7-2 and TRBJ1-5. CDR1 is SGHTA and CDR2 is FQGNSA in the germline V gene. The CDR3 covers 13 residues. The CDR3 sequence: CASSLDVAQPQHF.

This chain links TRBV7-2 with TRBJ2-3; lacking DNA, the TRBD1 call made by TCRdb goes unchecked. The CDR3 is 17 amino acids. The germline CDR1 and CDR2 sequences are SGHTA and FQGNSA. CDR3 sequence reads: CASSLGRGSMGTDTQYF.

The rearrangement uses TRBV20-1 and TRBJ2-4. The CDR3 is 13 amino acids. Per germline, CDR1 DFQATT and CDR2 SNEGSKA (reference sequence). CDR3 sequence: CSAPTSAKNIQYF.

The CDR3 loop is CSAREPSNQADTQYF. J is TRBJ2-3 and V is TRBV20-1. CDR3 length: 15 residues. Germline CDR1 reads DFQATT; CDR2 reads SNEGSKA (reference sequence).

The chain employs TRBV4-3 and TRBJ2-1; TCRdb reports TRBD1, a call that lacks DNA to check it against. Germline loops: CDR1 LGHNA, CDR2 YSLEER. There are 15 residues in the CDR3. The CDR3 spells CASSQDRQGSWEQFF.

The rearrangement links TRBV5-1 to TRBJ2-7; TCRdb outputs TRBD1, but without DNA this stays unchecked. This CDR3 is 14 amino acids long. Looked up from germline, CDR1 is SGHRS and CDR2 is YFSETQ. CDR3 residues: CASVPGQGSYEQYF.

The chain recombines TRBV11-1 with TRBJ2-3; lacking DNA, the TRBD2 call made by TCRdb goes unchecked. The CDR3 spans 18 residues. Germline loops: CDR1 SGHAT, CDR2 FQDESV (reference sequence). The CDR3 spells CASSLARSTSWVADTQYF.

V is TRBV30 and J is TRBJ2-5. CDR1 and CDR2 from the germline V gene are GTSNPN and SVGIG (reference sequence). CDR3 length equals 11 residues. The CDR3 sequence is CAWSLEETQYF.

J is TRBJ1-6 and V is TRBV28; the TCRdb call, TRBD1, lacks DNA for checking. Germline lookup yields CDR1 MDHEN and CDR2 SYDVKM. CDR3 length equals 15 residues. The CDR3 region is CASRSYQGFGSPLHF.

The rearrangement joins TRBV5-1 to TRBJ2-3; TCRdb's assignment of TRBD2 cannot be checked, as there is no DNA. Germline V lookup: CDR1 SGHRS, CDR2 YFSETQ. The CDR3 loop spans 14 amino acids. CDR3 protein: CASSVLAGGDTQYF.

The chain uses TRBV9 and TRBJ1-3; no DNA is available, so the TRBD1 call from TCRdb remains unchecked. The CDR3 has 14 residues. The germline gives CDR1 SGDLS, CDR2 YYNGEE. CDR3 sequence reads: CASSVGGSRNTIYF.

The chain combines TRBV20-1 with TRBJ2-7; TCRdb picks TRBD1, but there is no DNA to check that call. The germline gives CDR1 DFQATT, CDR2 SNEGSKA (reference sequence). This CDR3 is 13 amino acids long. The CDR3 is CSGGGVASYEQYF.

This chain uses TRBV9 with TRBJ2-7; the D gene TCRdb calls, TRBD2, cannot be checked with no DNA. The CDR3 loop spans 17 amino acids. Germline values: CDR1 SGDLS, CDR2 YYNGEE. Here the CDR3 reads CASSAGGIRDSSYEQYF.

CDR3 amino acids: CSATSGGAPQETQYF. V is TRBV20-1 and J is TRBJ2-5; the D call from TCRdb, TRBD2, cannot be confirmed without DNA. The V gene's germline CDR1 is DFQATT and CDR2 SNEGSKA (reference sequence). This CDR3 has 15 amino acids.

The chain employs TRBV24-1 and TRBJ2-5. The CDR3 extends over 11 amino acids. Germline lookup yields CDR1 KGHDR and CDR2 SFDVKD. The CDR3 here is CATSDTETQYF.

This rearrangement joins TRBV20-1 to TRBJ2-4; the D gene TCRdb calls, TRBD2, cannot be checked with no DNA. CDR1 DFQATT and CDR2 SNEGSKA come from the germline V gene (reference sequence). CDR3 length equals 14 residues. CDR3 protein: CSAQRGGFENIQYF.

The chain has TRBV27 and TRBJ2-6. This CDR3 region has 13 residues. Germline CDR1 MNHEY, CDR2 SMNVEV (reference sequence). CDR3 protein: CASSLSGANVLTF.

J is TRBJ1-5 and V is TRBV15; TCRdb's assignment of TRBD1 cannot be checked, as there is no DNA. CDR3 length equals 13 residues. The germline CDR1 and CDR2 sequences are LNHNV and YYDKDF (reference sequence). The CDR3 is CATRRGANQPQHF.

The rearrangement uses TRBV7-9 and TRBJ1-4; TCRdb's D call, TRBD1, is unchecked because there is no DNA. CDR1 is SEHNR, CDR2 FQNEAQ, per germline (reference sequence). This CDR3 is built from 13 residues. CDR3 protein: CASSLTGVEELFF.

This rearrangement joins TRBV7-2 to TRBJ2-1; TCRdb picks TRBD1, but there is no DNA to check that call. Germline V gives CDR1 SGHTA, CDR2 FQGNSA. The CDR3 is 17 amino acids. CDR3 residues: CASSRQGPNYSYNEQFF.